A selection of T cell receptor beta chains follows, all from one sample in a study of spatial heterogeneity in lung cancer. TCRdb passed the 5' RACE reads through MiXCR, listing each CDR3 protein once. The table has about 2,900 distinct CDR3 sequences, 4.5% to 5% seen once; the top ten hold about a sixth. The source was normal lung tissue next to the tumor, collected at surgery. The receptors were sampled from a male donor with early-stage non-small cell lung cancer. The CDR3 runs from the conserved cysteine through the conserved F or W.

V: TRBV30; J: TRBJ1-5; CDR3: CAWSMKGGQPQHF
V: TRBV12-3/TRBV12-4; J: TRBJ1-5; CDR3: CASRPTGGQPQHF
V: TRBV20-1; J: TRBJ1-1; CDR3: CSASPRTGNLMNTEAFF
V: TRBV2; J: TRBJ1-4; CDR3: CASRQGLKEKLFF
V: TRBV27; J: TRBJ2-2; CDR3: CASSSQHRQGFGELFF
V: TRBV24-1; J: TRBJ1-6; CDR3: CATSATTGDPSPLHF
V: TRBV29-1; J: TRBJ2-1; CDR3: CSVGPPSPYNEQFF
V: TRBV10-2; J: TRBJ2-3; CDR3: CASSDTRGADTQYF
V: TRBV9; J: TRBJ2-7; CDR3: CASSPDRPSYEQYF
V: TRBV5-5; J: TRBJ1-2; CDR3: CASSPNTGNYGYTF
V: TRBV7-9; J: TRBJ2-7; CDR3: CASSLTSGRAYEQYF
V: TRBV7-9; J: TRBJ2-5; CDR3: CASSFQVFTETQYF
V: TRBV7-2; J: TRBJ2-5; CDR3: CASSLGPSGGAQETQYF
V: TRBV20-1; J: TRBJ1-6; CDR3: CSAKPQGMGSPLHF
V: TRBV6-2/TRBV6-3; J: TRBJ2-7; CDR3: CASSYGFGAYEQYF